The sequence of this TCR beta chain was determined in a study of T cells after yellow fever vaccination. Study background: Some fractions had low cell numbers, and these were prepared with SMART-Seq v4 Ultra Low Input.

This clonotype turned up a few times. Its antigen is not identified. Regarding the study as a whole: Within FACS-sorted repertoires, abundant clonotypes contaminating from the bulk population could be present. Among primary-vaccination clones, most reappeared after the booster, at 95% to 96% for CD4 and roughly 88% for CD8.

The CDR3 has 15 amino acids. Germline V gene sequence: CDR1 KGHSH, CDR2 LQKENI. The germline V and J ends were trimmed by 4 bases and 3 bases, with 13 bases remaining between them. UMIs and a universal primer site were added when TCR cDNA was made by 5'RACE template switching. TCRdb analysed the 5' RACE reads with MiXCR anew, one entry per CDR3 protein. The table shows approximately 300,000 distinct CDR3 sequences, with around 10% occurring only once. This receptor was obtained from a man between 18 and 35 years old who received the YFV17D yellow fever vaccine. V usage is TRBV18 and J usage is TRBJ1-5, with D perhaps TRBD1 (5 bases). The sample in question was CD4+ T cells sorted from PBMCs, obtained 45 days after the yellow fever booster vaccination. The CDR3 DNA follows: TGTGCCAGCTCACAGGGGACGGGTAACAATCAGCCCCAGCATTTT. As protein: CASSQGTGNNQPQHF.